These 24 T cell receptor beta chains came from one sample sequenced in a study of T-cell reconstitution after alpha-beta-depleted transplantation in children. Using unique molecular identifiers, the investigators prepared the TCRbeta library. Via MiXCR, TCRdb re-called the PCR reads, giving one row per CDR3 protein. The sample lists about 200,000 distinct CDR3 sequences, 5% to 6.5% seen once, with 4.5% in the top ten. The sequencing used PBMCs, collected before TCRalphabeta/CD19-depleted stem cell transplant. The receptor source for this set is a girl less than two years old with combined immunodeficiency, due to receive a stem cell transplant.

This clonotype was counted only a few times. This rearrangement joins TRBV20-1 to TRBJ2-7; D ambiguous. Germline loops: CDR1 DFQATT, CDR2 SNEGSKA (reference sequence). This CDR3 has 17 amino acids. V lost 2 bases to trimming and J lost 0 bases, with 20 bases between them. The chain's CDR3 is CSARPNPWGESSYEQYF. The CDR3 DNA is TGCAGTGCTAGACCAAATCCATGGGGTGAAAGCTCCTACGAGCAGTACTTC.

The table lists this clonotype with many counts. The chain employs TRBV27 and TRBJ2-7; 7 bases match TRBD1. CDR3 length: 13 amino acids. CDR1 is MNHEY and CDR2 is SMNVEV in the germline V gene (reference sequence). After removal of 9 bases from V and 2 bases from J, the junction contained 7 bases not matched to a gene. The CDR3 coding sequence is TGTGCCAGTGCCCCGGGACAGACCTACGAGCAGTACTTC. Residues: CASAPGQTYEQYF.

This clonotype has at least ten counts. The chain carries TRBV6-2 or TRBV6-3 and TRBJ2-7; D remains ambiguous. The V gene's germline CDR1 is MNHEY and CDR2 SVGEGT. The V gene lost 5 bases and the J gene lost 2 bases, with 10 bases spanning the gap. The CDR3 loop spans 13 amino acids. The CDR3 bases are TGTGCCAGCAGTGTCGGACGGACCTACGAGCAGTACTTC. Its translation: CASSVGRTYEQYF.

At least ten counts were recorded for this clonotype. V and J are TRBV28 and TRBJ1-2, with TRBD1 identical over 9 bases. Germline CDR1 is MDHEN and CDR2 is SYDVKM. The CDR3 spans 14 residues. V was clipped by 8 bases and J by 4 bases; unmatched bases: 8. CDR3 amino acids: CASDRGYIGYGYTF. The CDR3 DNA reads TGTGCCAGCGACAGGGGGTATATAGGCTATGGCTACACCTTC.

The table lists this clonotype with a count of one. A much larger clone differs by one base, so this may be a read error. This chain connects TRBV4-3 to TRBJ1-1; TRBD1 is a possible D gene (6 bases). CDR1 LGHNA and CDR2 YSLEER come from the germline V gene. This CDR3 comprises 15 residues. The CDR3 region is CAGSQDLQGLGEAFF. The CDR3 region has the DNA TGCGCCGGCAGCCAAGATTTGCAGGGGCTGGGTGAAGCTTTCTTT.

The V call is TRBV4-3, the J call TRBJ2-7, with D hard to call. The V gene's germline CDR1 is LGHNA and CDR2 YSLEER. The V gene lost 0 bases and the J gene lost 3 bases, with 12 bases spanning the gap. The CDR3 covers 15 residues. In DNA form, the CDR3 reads TGCGCCAGCAGCCAAGATCGAGGCCTTCTCTACGAGCAGTACTTC. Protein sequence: CASSQDRGLLYEQYF.

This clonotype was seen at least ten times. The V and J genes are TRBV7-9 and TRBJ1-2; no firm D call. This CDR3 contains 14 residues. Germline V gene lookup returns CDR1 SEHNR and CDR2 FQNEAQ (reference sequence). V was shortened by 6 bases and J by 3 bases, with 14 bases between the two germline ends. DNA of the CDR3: TGTGCCAGCAGTAACGTCGGGGTTCACTATGGCTACACCTTC. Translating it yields CASSNVGVHYGYTF.

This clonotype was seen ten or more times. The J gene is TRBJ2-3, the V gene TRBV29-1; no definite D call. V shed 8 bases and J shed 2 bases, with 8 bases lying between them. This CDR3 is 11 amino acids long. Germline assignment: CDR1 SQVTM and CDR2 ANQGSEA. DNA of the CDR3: TGCAGCACAATGTACACAGATACGCAGTATTTT. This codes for CSTMYTDTQYF.

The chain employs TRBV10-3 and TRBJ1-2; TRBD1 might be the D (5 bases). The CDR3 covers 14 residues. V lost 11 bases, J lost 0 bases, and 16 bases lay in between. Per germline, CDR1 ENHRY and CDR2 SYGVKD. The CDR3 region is CASLAGGANYGYTF. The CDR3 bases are TGTGCCTCCCTCGCGGGGGGAGCTAACTATGGCTACACCTTC.

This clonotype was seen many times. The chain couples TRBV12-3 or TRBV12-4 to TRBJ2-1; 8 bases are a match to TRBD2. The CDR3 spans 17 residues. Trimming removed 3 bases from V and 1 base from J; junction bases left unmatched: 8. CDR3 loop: CASSLMMGGRSYNEQFF. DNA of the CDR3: TGTGCCAGCAGTTTGATGATGGGCGGGAGGTCCTACAATGAGCAGTTCTTC.

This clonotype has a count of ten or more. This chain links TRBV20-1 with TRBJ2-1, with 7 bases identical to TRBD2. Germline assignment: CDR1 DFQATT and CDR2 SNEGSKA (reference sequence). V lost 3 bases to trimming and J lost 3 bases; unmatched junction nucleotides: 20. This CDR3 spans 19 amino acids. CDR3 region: CSASGIAGAEFGLYNEQFF. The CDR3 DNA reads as TGCAGTGCTAGCGGAATAGCGGGCGCCGAGTTTGGGCTCTACAATGAGCAGTTCTTC.

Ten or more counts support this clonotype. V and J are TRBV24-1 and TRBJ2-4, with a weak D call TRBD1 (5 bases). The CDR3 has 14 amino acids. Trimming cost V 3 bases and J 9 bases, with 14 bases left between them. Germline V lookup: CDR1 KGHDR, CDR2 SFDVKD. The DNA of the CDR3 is TGTGCCACCAGTGATCAACAATGGACAAGCATTCAGTACTTC. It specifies CATSDQQWTSIQYF.

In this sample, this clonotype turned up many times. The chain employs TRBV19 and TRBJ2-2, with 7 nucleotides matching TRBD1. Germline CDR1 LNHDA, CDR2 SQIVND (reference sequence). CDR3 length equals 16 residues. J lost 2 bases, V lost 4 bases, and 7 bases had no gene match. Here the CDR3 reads CASSKGARRNTGELFF. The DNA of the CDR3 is TGTGCCAGTAGTAAGGGGGCTAGACGAAACACCGGGGAGCTGTTTTTT.

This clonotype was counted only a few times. Here the CDR3 reads CASSQGRDLMTNLQFF. The CDR3 region has the DNA TGCGCCAGCAGCCAGGGCCGGGACCTTATGACCAATTTGCAGTTCTTC. This chain connects TRBV4-3 to TRBJ2-1; possibly TRBD1 or TRBD2 for D (5 bases each). The CDR3 runs to 16 residues. Per germline, CDR1 LGHNA and CDR2 YSLEER. V was cut by 3 bases and J by 12 bases, with 24 bases left in between.

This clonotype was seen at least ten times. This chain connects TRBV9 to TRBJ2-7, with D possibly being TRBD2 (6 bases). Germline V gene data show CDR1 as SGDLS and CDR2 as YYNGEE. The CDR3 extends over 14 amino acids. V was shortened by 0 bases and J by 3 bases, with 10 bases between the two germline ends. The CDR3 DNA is TGTGCCAGCAGCGTAGCCGGGAGCGGCTACGAGCAGTACTTC. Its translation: CASSVAGSGYEQYF. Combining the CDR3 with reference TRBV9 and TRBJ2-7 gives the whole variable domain DSGVTQTPKHLITATGQRVTLRCSPRSGDLSVYWYQQSLDQGLQFLIQYYNGEERAKGNILERFSAQQFPDLHSELNLSSLELGDSALYFCASSVAGSGYEQYFGPGTRLTVT.

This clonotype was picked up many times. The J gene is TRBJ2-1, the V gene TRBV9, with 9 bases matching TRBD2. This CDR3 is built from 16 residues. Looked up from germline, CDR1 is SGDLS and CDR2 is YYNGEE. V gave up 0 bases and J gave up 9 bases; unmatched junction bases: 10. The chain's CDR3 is CASSVEGAGGPFEQFF. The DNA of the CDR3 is TGTGCCAGCAGCGTAGAAGGGGCGGGGGGGCCATTTGAGCAGTTCTTC.

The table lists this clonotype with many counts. The CDR3 loop is CASSQVLGFGETQYF. CDR3 nucleotide sequence: TGCGCCAGCAGCCAAGTTTTGGGTTTTGGAGAGACCCAGTACTTC. J is TRBJ2-5 and V is TRBV4-3; the D is unclear. CDR3 size: 15 residues. Trimming pared 1 base from V and 4 bases from J, leaving 13 bases between. Germline V gene data show CDR1 as LGHNA and CDR2 as YSLEER.

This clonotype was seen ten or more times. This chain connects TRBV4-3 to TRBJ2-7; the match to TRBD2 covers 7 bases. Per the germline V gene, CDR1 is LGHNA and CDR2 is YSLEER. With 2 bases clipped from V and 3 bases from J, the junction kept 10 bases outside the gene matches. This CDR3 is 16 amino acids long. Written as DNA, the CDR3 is TGCGCCAGCAGCCAAACGTATCGGGACTACGGCTACGAGCAGTACTTC. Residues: CASSQTYRDYGYEQYF.

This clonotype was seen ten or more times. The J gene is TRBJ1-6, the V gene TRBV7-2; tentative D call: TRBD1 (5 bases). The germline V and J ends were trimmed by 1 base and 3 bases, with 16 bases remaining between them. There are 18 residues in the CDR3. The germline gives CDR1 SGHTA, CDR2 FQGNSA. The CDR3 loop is CASSLGQPLRLYNSPLHF. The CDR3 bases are TGTGCCAGCAGCTTAGGACAGCCGCTGCGACTCTATAATTCACCCCTCCACTTT.

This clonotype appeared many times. The CDR3 region is CSVGQGGETQYF. The CDR3 DNA follows: TGCAGCGTGGGACAGGGAGGAGAGACCCAGTACTTC. The chain carries TRBV29-1 and TRBJ2-5; 9 positions agree with TRBD1. Trimming at V came to 6 bases and at J to 4 bases, leaving 3 bases not matched to a gene. Germline CDR1 is SQVTM and CDR2 is ANQGSEA. The length of the CDR3 is 12 residues. Complete variable domain (other parts from reference TRBV29-1 and TRBJ2-5): SAVISQKPSRDICQRGTSLTIQCQVDSQVTMMFWYRQQPGQSLTLIATANQGSEATYESGFVIDKFPISRPNLTFSTLTVSNMSPEDSSIYLCSVGQGGETQYFGPGTRLLVL.

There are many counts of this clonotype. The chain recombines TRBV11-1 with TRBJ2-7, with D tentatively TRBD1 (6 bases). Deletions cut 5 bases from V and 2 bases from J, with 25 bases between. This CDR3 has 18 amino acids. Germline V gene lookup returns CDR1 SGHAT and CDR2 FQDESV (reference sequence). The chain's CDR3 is CASSQSLTKRGNAYEQYF. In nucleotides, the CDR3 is TGTGCCAGCAGCCAATCCCTTACTAAGAGGGGGAATGCCTACGAGCAGTACTTC.

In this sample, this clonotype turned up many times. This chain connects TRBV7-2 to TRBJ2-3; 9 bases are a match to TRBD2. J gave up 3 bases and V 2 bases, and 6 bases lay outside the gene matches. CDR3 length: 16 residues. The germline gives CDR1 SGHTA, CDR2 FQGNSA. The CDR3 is CASSLSAGGLTDTQYF. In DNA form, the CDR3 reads TGTGCCAGCAGCTTATCTGCGGGGGGGCTAACAGATACGCAGTATTTT.

CDR3 sequence reads: CASSRKKTGAFNGYTF. The CDR3 DNA reads TGTGCCAGCAGCCGCAAAAAGACAGGGGCGTTCAATGGCTACACCTTC. The chain links TRBV14 to TRBJ1-2; TRBD1 aligns across 8 bases. With V trimmed by 4 bases and J by 6 bases, 13 bases remained unmatched. Per germline, CDR1 SGHDN and CDR2 FVKESK. CDR3 length: 16 amino acids.

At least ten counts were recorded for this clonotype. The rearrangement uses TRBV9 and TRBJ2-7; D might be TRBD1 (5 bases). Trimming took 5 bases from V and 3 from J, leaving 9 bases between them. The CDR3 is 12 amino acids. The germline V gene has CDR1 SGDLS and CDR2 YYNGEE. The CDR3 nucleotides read TGTGCCAGCAGTCAAACAGGCTACGAGCAGTACTTC. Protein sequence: CASSQTGYEQYF.